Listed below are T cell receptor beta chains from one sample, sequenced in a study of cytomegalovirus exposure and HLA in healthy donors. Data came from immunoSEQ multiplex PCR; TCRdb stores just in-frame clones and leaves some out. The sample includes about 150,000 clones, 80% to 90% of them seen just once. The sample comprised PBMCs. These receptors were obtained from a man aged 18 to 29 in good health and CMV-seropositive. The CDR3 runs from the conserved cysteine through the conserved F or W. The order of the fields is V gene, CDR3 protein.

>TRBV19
CASSPRQSYEQYF
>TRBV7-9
CASSLGYEAFF
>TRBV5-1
CASSPGGAIRSYNEQFF
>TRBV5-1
CASSLAEQALNEQFF
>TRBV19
CASSISQQGAYEQYF
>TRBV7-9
CASSRTGDSYEQYF
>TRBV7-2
CASSPYRQAQAFF
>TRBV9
CASSVDEDTGELFF
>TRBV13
CASRQGPRTVYTDTQYF
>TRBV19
CASSIGDRDREKLFF
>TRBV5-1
CASSLDRASYNEQFF
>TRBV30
CAWSVQGRQPQHF
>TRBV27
CASRRQGATDTQYF
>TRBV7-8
CASSLGQNTGELFF
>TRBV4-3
CASSQDRTGSYEQYF
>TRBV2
CASRMTGTGKNQPQHF
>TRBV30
CAWTRPVRSGTGELFF
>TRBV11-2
CASSLGGTGASNQPQHF
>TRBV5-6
CASSLRGAGNSPLHF
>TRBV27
CASSEPTGGAPYNEQFF
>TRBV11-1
CASSLGASGSVNEQFF
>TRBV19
CASSLSGGLDTQYF
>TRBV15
CATSPTRDSTNEKLFF
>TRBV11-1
CASSLGVAGGYNEQFF
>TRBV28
CASSTTSSGSTEAFF
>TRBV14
CASSQDTSYNEQFF
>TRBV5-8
CASSLARLSVPGEETQYF
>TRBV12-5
CASGSQGVTGELFF
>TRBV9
CASSMGLAGAGQETQYF
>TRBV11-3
CASSLGGAPTDTQYF